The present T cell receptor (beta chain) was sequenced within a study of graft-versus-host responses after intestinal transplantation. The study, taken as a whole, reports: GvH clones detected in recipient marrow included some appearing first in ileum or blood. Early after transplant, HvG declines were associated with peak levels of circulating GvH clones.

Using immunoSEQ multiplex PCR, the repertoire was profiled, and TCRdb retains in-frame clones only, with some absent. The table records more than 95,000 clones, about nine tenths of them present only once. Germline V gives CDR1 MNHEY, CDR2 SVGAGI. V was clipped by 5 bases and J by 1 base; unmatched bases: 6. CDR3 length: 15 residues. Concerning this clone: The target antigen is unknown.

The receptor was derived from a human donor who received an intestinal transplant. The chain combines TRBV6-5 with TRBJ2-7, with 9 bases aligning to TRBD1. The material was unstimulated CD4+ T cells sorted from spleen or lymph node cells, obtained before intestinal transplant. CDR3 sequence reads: CASSLTGGASYEQYF. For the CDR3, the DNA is TGTGCCAGCAGTCTAACAGGGGGCGCGTCCTACGAGCAGTACTTC.